The clone carrying this T cell receptor beta chain was seen only once. Antigen unknown. The data belong to a study of tumor-infiltrating lymphocytes in glioblastoma multiforme. Findings of the study overall: The TCR and somatic mutation analysis included just one glioblastoma patient.

TCR beta libraries were built from RNA through three nested multiplex PCR rounds using modified ARM-PCR. Unique molecular identifiers were not described for the libraries. TCRdb recomputed calls from the multiplex PCR reads with MiXCR, one row per CDR3 protein. The table shows nearly 8,500 distinct CDR3 sequences, with 65% to 75% occurring only once. Between the trimmed V and J ends, which lost 1 base and 6 bases, there was a span of 7 bases. The CDR3 is 12 amino acids. The V gene's germline CDR1 is DFQATT and CDR2 SNEGSKA (reference sequence). The receptor was derived from a male donor with glioblastoma. The chain employs TRBV20-1 and TRBJ2-1; weak D call: TRBD2 (6 bases). Sequencing was performed on brain tumor tissue. The CDR3 is CSARAGGNEQFF. DNA for the CDR3: TGCAGTGCTAGAGCCGGGGGCAATGAGCAGTTCTTC.